Listed below are T cell receptor beta chains from one sample, sequenced in a study of shared clonotypes between healthy human individuals. This table comes from immunoSEQ multiplex PCR, and its TCRdb copy is limited to in-frame clones, with some not included. In the table there are over a million clones, approximately 97% of which are singletons. Specimen: naive CD4+ T cells sorted from blood. The receptor set was obtained from a young man in good health. CDR3s include the opening cysteine and the closing phenylalanine or tryptophan. A D gene is named only where the DNA matches it firmly. Only part of the rows carry a size: once, few, many, or a class if the clone is expanded.

d_call	v_call	clone_size	j_call	cdr3_aa	cdr3_nt
-	TRBV10-3	-	TRBJ2-1	CAISEPGKSSYNEQFF	TGTGCCATCAGTGAGCCCGGGAAAAGCTCCTACAATGAGCAGTTCTTC
-	TRBV19	-	TRBJ1-5	CASSPQVAAGDQPQHF	TGTGCCAGTAGTCCCCAAGTAGCGGCCGGAGATCAGCCCCAGCATTTT
-	TRBV5-6	-	TRBJ1-1	CASSLAWGSDTEAFF	TGTGCCAGCAGCTTGGCCTGGGGAAGTGACACTGAAGCTTTCTTT
-	TRBV5-1	-	TRBJ2-3	CASSLGQADTQYF	TGCGCCAGCAGCTTGGGCCAGGCGGATACGCAGTATTTT
-	TRBV9	-	TRBJ2-3	CASSVVAGVDTQYF	TGTGCCAGCAGCGTAGTGGCAGGCGTGGATACGCAGTATTTT
TRBD1	TRBV18	-	TRBJ2-2	CASSPPRGQADTGELFF	TGTGCCAGCTCACCACCGAGGGGACAGGCTGACACCGGGGAGCTGTTTTTT
-	TRBV9	-	TRBJ2-3	CASSVVSASTDTQYF	TGTGCCAGCAGCGTAGTAAGCGCGAGCACAGATACGCAGTATTTT
TRBD1	TRBV14	-	TRBJ1-5	CASSSQGFSNQPQHF	TGTGCCAGCAGCTCACAGGGGTTTAGCAATCAGCCCCAGCATTTT
-	TRBV28	-	TRBJ1-5	CASSLSPGNQPQHF	TGTGCCAGCAGTTTATCCCCGGGGAATCAGCCCCAGCATTTT
TRBD2	TRBV19	-	TRBJ2-1	CASSIVVSGSGEQFF	TGTGCCAGTAGTATAGTGGTTAGCGGGAGTGGTGAGCAGTTCTTC
TRBD2	TRBV5-4	once	TRBJ2-1	CASSLTSGSNEQFF	TGTGCCAGCAGCTTAACTAGCGGGAGCAATGAGCAGTTCTTC
TRBD2	TRBV5-1	once	TRBJ2-3	CASSLDTSEIRQYF	TGCGCCAGCAGCTTGGACACTAGCGAGATACGGCAGTATTTT
-	TRBV29-1	-	TRBJ2-5	CSVEDPGVAGETQYF	TGCAGCGTTGAAGATCCAGGGGTTGCGGGGGAGACCCAGTACTTC
TRBD1	TRBV19	-	TRBJ1-1	CASSISGQGWYTEAFF	TGTGCCAGTAGTATATCAGGACAGGGTTGGTATACTGAAGCTTTCTTT
-	TRBV25-1	-	TRBJ1-3	CASSPQAFGNTIYF	TGTGCCAGCAGTCCGCAGGCCTTTGGAAACACCATATATTTT
-	TRBV28	-	TRBJ2-7	CASSSPGLGSYEQYF	TGTGCCAGCAGTTCACCGGGCTTGGGCTCCTACGAGCAGTACTTC
-	TRBV6-1	-	TRBJ2-5	CASSATPGVQETQYF	TGTGCCAGCAGTGCAACCCCCGGGGTACAAGAGACCCAGTACTTC
TRBD1	TRBV28	-	TRBJ1-5	CASWDRGNQPQHF	TGTGCCAGTTGGGACAGAGGCAATCAGCCCCAGCATTTT
-	TRBV7-2	-	TRBJ2-7	CASSNRGLVREQYF	TGTGCCAGCAGCAACAGGGGACTAGTTCGCGAGCAGTACTTC
-	TRBV5-1	-	TRBJ1-1	CASSNDNRVANTEAFF	TGCGCCAGCAGCAATGACAACAGGGTGGCGAACACTGAAGCTTTCTTT
-	TRBV18	-	TRBJ2-5	CASSPSSQETQYF	TGTGCCAGCTCACCATCGAGCCAAGAGACCCAGTACTTC
TRBD2	TRBV7-2	once	TRBJ2-1	CASSLVLAGATEQFF	TGTGCCAGCAGCTTAGTACTAGCGGGAGCGACAGAGCAGTTCTTC
TRBD2	TRBV7-9	-	TRBJ2-1	CASSLRLAAYNEQFF	TGTGCCAGCAGCTTAAGGCTAGCGGCCTACAATGAGCAGTTCTTC
-	TRBV5-1	-	TRBJ1-2	CASSLAEQIGGYTF	TGCGCCAGCAGCTTGGCCGAACAGATCGGTGGCTACACCTTC
-	TRBV18	-	TRBJ2-7	CASSPPGDYEQYF	TGTGCCAGCTCACCACCGGGGGACTACGAGCAGTACTTC
-	TRBV25-1	-	TRBJ1-2	CASSEGRAGYTF	TGTGCCAGCAGTGAAGGGCGGGCTGGCTACACCTTC
-	TRBV10-3	-	TRBJ2-6	CATVESVSGANVLTF	TGTGCCACCGTCGAGAGTGTGTCTGGGGCCAACGTCCTGACTTTC
-	TRBV2	-	TRBJ1-1	CASSRGDSRAEAFF	TGTGCCAGCAGTCGAGGGGACTCTCGCGCTGAAGCTTTCTTT
-	TRBV19	-	TRBJ1-1	CASSISVVGTGNTEAFF	TGTGCCAGTAGTATAAGTGTTGTAGGGACGGGCAACACTGAAGCTTTCTTT
-	TRBV27	-	TRBJ2-7	CASSSYWEAGSAYEQYF	TGTGCCAGCAGTTCCTACTGGGAGGCGGGATCGGCGTACGAGCAGTACTTC
TRBD2	TRBV6-5	-	TRBJ2-7	CASSIAGGPHEQYF	TGTGCCAGCAGTATAGCGGGAGGGCCCCACGAGCAGTACTTC
TRBD1	TRBV7-9	-	TRBJ1-3	CASSFSPGQGIDTIYF	TGTGCCAGCAGCTTCTCGCCGGGACAGGGTATAGACACCATATATTTT
-	TRBV5-1	-	TRBJ2-2	CASSSTGKDTGELFF	TGCGCCAGCAGCTCGACAGGAAAAGACACCGGGGAGCTGTTTTTT
TRBD2	TRBV9	-	TRBJ2-3	CASRGGASGPAWGTDTQYF	TGTGCCAGCAGGGGAGGAGCTAGCGGACCAGCGTGGGGCACAGATACGCAGTATTTT
TRBD1	TRBV5-1	-	TRBJ2-7	CASRPNRGYEQYF	TGCGCCAGCAGACCTAACAGGGGCTACGAGCAGTACTTC
-	TRBV27	once	TRBJ2-7	CASSLTSEQYF	TGTGCCAGCAGTTTAACAAGCGAGCAGTACTTC
TRBD1	TRBV5-3	once	TRBJ1-5	CARSPWKQGGQPQHF	TGTGCCAGAAGCCCCTGGAAGCAGGGGGGACAGCCCCAGCATTTT
TRBD1	TRBV5-1	-	TRBJ2-4	CASSTDRAVAKNIQYF	TGCGCCAGCAGCACGGACAGGGCAGTGGCCAAAAACATTCAGTACTTC
-	TRBV5-1	-	TRBJ1-4	CASSLDTKNEKLFF	TGCGCCAGCAGCTTGGACACAAAAAATGAAAAACTGTTTTTT